The 17 T cell receptor beta chains given below trace back to one sample, sequenced in a study of T cell responses to AZD1222 COVID-19 vaccine. Repertoires were generated with immunoSEQ multiplex PCR, while TCRdb's copy carries only in-frame clones and drops some. In the table there are about 120,000 clones, around 92% of which are singletons. The sequences come from peripheral blood, collected 28 days after the second AZD1222 dose. The receptors were sampled from an adult who received the AZD1222 COVID-19 vaccine.

The rearrangement joins TRBV2 to TRBJ1-6, with a weak D call TRBD1 (5 bases). Trimming took off 4 bases at V and 7 bases at J, with 17 bases between the two ends. The CDR3 runs 16 residues. The V gene's germline CDR1 is SNHLY and CDR2 FYNNEI. The CDR3 DNA reads as TGTGCCAGCAGTGGAGCCAGGGACGGAGACAATTCACCCCTCCACTTT. Its translation is CASSGARDGDNSPLHF.

The chain links TRBV11-2 to TRBJ2-7; D possibly matches TRBD1 or TRBD2 (5 bases each). From germline, CDR1 is SGHAT and CDR2 FQNNGV. The CDR3 is 15 amino acids. The V and J ends lost 4 bases and 2 bases respectively, with 15 bases between them. The CDR3: CASSWGTGRTYEQYF. CDR3 nucleotide sequence: TGTGCCAGCAGCTGGGGAACGGGACGGACCTACGAGCAGTACTTC.

This chain joins TRBV5-1 and TRBJ2-2; 12 bases align to TRBD2. The CDR3 runs to 17 residues. V gave up 4 bases and J gave up 5 bases; unmatched junction bases: 9. Germline V gives CDR1 SGHRS, CDR2 YFSETQ. CDR3 DNA: TGCGCCAGCAGCCCTCGGACTAGCGGGATTGGGACCGGGGAGCTGTTTTTT. Its protein is CASSPRTSGIGTGELFF.

The CDR3 sequence is CASSLVQGSSLMLEKLFF. The CDR3 DNA follows: TGCGCCAGCAGCTTGGTTCAGGGGAGCTCATTAATGTTGGAAAAACTGTTTTTT. The chain combines TRBV5-1 with TRBJ1-4; D is perhaps TRBD1 (6 bases). The length of the CDR3 is 18 residues. V lost 0 bases and J 8 bases, leaving 23 bases between the germline ends. Germline V gives CDR1 SGHRS, CDR2 YFSETQ.

This clone occurred once. This sequence joins TRBV7-9 and TRBJ2-1; D is undetermined. Germline V CDR1 and CDR2: SEHNR, FQNEAQ (reference sequence). Trimming removed 3 bases at V and 8 bases at J, with 5 bases between. The CDR3 is 11 amino acids. CDR3 coding DNA: TGTGCCAGCAGCTTGAGTTATGAGCAGTTCTTC. This translates into CASSLSYEQFF. The full variable domain, completed using reference TRBV7-9 and TRBJ2-1, is DTGVSQNPRHKITKRGQNVTFRCDPISEHNRLYWYRQTLGQGPEFLTYFQNEAQLEKSRLLSDRFSAERPKGSFSTLEIQRTEQGDSAMYLCASSLSYEQFFGPGTRLTVL.

This CDR3 is CATSSGRLSSYEQYF. The CDR3 DNA reads TGTGCCACCTCTAGCGGGAGGTTGAGCTCCTACGAGCAGTACTTC. The chain uses TRBV6-5 and TRBJ2-7; 11 nucleotides agree with TRBD2. The V and J ends lost 10 bases and 0 bases, in that order; junction bases with no gene match: 8. CDR1 and CDR2 from the germline V gene are MNHEY and SVGAGI. This CDR3 has 15 residues.

This rearrangement joins TRBV29-1 to TRBJ2-7, with TRBD2 identical over 11 bases. Germline V gene lookup returns CDR1 SQVTM and CDR2 ANQGSEA. The length of the CDR3 is 19 residues. Trimming removed 8 bases from V and 5 bases from J; junction bases left unmatched: 26. The CDR3 spells CSIRDRDPVSGRARDEQYF. The CDR3 nucleotides are TGCAGCATCCGGGACAGGGACCCGGTTAGCGGGAGGGCCCGGGACGAGCAGTACTTC.

The chain couples TRBV6-6 to TRBJ2-1; D uncertain. Germline V CDR1 and CDR2: MNHNY, SVGAGI (reference sequence). Trimming pared 2 bases from V and 0 bases from J, leaving 5 bases between. This CDR3 has 14 residues. The CDR3 DNA sequence: TGTGCCAGCAGTTACGTTAGCTCCTACAATGAGCAGTTCTTC. Protein: CASSYVSSYNEQFF.

The genes are TRBV6-5 and TRBJ2-7; 13 bases match TRBD2. Germline assignment: CDR1 MNHEY and CDR2 SVGAGI. The CDR3 is 14 residues long. With V trimmed by 6 bases and J by 2 bases, 1 base remained unmatched. DNA of the CDR3: TGTGCCAGCAGGGGACTAGCGGGAACCTACGAGCAGTACTTC. It specifies CASRGLAGTYEQYF.

The V call is TRBV6-2 or TRBV6-3, the J call TRBJ2-7; possible D gene TRBD1, 6 bases. The CDR3 covers 16 residues. V was shortened by 5 bases and J by 4 bases, with 21 bases between the two germline ends. Germline CDR1 is MNHEY and CDR2 is SVGEGT. CDR3 loop: CASSNPRTDSIYEQYF. CDR3 DNA: TGTGCCAGCAGTAACCCCCGGACAGATTCGATATACGAGCAGTACTTC.

The chain couples TRBV7-2 to TRBJ1-5; D not certain. CDR1 and CDR2 (germline): SGHTA, FQGNSA. Trimming took 1 base from V and 6 from J, leaving 13 bases between them. This CDR3 comprises 15 residues. The CDR3 DNA follows: TGTGCCAGCAGCTTAGTCGGCAATCCGCTTCAGCCCCAGCATTTT. Its protein product is CASSLVGNPLQPQHF.

This clone was observed a single time. J is TRBJ1-5 and V is TRBV3-1 (or the pseudogene TRBV3-2), with D uncertain. The CDR3 extends over 14 amino acids. The V gene lost 2 bases and the J gene lost 0 bases, with 5 bases spanning the gap. CDR1 LGHDT and CDR2 YNNKEL come from the germline V gene (reference sequence). In DNA, the CDR3 is TGTGCCAGCAGCCAATTTGGTAGCAATCAGCCCCAGCATTTT. Translated, it gives CASSQFGSNQPQHF.

The chain carries TRBV5-1 and TRBJ2-3, with D unclear. Germline V lookup: CDR1 SGHRS, CDR2 YFSETQ. With 0 bases removed from V and 2 bases from J, the gap between germline ends came to 7 bases. There are 14 residues in the CDR3. Here the CDR3 reads CASSLEDHTDTQYF. The DNA for the CDR3 is TGCGCCAGCAGCTTGGAGGATCACACAGATACGCAGTATTTT.

The rearrangement links TRBV28 to TRBJ1-5; weak D call: TRBD1 (6 bases). Between the trimmed V and J ends, which lost 7 bases and 1 base, there was a span of 11 bases. The germline CDR1 and CDR2 sequences are MDHEN and SYDVKM. The CDR3 runs 14 residues. The CDR3 DNA reads TGTGCCAGCATCAGGGGCCGCAGCAATCAGCCCCAGCATTTT. Protein product: CASIRGRSNQPQHF.

J is TRBJ2-3 and V is TRBV7-2; 11 bases map to TRBD2. Per germline, CDR1 SGHTA and CDR2 FQGNSA. V lost 3 bases and J lost 2; bases outside the gene matches: 7. The CDR3 totals 17 residues. The CDR3 loop reads CASSLPRTSGSTDTQYF. CDR3 bases: TGTGCCAGCAGCTTGCCTCGGACTAGCGGGTCCACAGATACGCAGTATTTT. The full variable domain, rest sourced from reference TRBV7-2 and TRBJ2-3, is GAGVSQSPSNKVTEKGKDVELRCDPISGHTALYWYRQSLGQGLEFLIYFQGNSAPDKSGLPSDRFSAERTGGSVSTLTIQRTQQEDSAVYLCASSLPRTSGSTDTQYFGPGTRLTVL.

With respect to this clone: One junction end does not reproduce the germline sequence, and a read error may be involved. V usage is TRBV7-9 and J usage is TRBJ2-7, with 10 bases identical to TRBD2. Germline V gene sequence: CDR1 SEHNR, CDR2 FQNEAQ (reference sequence). The CDR3 contains 13 residues. The CDR3 DNA sequence: TGTGCCAGCAGCCTAGCGGGAGTGAGGGAGCAGTACTTC. Encoded protein: CASSLAGVREQYF.

Notes on this clone: One end of the junction does not line up with germline, which may come from a read error. The rearrangement uses TRBV7-7 and TRBJ2-5; D might be TRBD2 (6 bases). CDR1 and CDR2 from the germline V gene are SSHAT and FNYEAQ (reference sequence). The CDR3 is made up of 14 amino acids. The CDR3 bases are TGTGCTAGCAGCTCGACTAGTACGGTGGAGACCCAGTACTTC. Its translation: CASSSTSTVETQYF.